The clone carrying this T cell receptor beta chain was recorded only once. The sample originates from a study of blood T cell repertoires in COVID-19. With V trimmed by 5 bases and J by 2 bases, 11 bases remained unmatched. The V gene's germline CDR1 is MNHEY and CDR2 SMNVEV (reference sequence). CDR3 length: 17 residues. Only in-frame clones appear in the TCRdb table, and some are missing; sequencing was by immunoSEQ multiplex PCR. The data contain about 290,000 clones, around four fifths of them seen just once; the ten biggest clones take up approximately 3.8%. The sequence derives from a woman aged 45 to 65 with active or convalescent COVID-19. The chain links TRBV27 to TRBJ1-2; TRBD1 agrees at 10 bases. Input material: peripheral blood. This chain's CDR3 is CASSIYGGGQGNYGYTF. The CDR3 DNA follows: TGTGCCAGCAGTATCTATGGGGGGGGACAGGGGAACTATGGCTACACCTTC.